The present TCR beta chain was sequenced within a study of PD-1 blockade in classical Hodgkin lymphoma. Findings and limits, study-wide: TCR diversity in CD4+, not CD8+, cells rose significantly by C4D1. Exclusion covered patients beginning nivolumab under 1 year post-ASCT.

Noted time point: cycle 4 day 1 (C4D1), after five to seven weeks of nivolumab. Every patient had relapsed following autologous stem cell transplantation, and cohorts differed in brentuximab vedotin exposure. Researchers used magnetic negative selection to pull out pure CD4+ T cells from thawed PBMCs. Per the germline V gene, CDR1 is WSHSY and CDR2 is SAAADI. The CDR3 sequence is 15 residues long. Trimming pared 4 bases from V and 2 bases from J, leaving 12 bases between. On this clone itself: Its target is not known.

The assay was immunoSEQ multiplex PCR, and TCRdb's table has in-frame clones only and misses some. Among about 30,000 clones listed, approximately 81% were seen once. The sequence was collected from a human donor with classical Hodgkin lymphoma. The rearrangement joins TRBV10-2 to TRBJ1-3; D perhaps matches TRBD1 (5 bases). The sequencing used CD4+ T cells from blood, collected before the fourth cycle of nivolumab. The CDR3 sequence is CASSAGQGPGNTIYF. CDR3 sequence (DNA): TGCGCCAGCAGTGCAGGTCAGGGCCCTGGAAACACCATATATTTT.